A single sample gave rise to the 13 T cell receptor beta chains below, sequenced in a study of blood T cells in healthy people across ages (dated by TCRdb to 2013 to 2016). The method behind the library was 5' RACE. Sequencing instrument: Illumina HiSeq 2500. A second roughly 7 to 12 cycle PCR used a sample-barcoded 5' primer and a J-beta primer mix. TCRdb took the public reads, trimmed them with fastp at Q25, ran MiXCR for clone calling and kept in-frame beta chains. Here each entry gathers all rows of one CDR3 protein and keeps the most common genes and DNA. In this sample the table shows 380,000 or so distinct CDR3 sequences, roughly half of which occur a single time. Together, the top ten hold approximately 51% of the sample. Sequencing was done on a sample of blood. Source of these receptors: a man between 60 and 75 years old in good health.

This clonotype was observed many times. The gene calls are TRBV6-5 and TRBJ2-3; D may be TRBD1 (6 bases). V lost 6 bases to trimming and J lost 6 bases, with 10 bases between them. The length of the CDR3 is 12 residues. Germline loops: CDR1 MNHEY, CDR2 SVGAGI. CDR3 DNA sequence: TGTGCCAGCAGCTTTCAGGGGGATACGCAGTATTTT. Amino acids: CASSFQGDTQYF.

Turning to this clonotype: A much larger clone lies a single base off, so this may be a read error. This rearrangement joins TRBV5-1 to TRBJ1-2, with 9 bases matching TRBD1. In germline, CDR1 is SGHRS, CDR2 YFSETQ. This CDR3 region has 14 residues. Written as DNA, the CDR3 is TGCGCCGGCAGCACCTCCGGGACAGGGAATGGCTACACCTTC. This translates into CAGSTSGTGNGYTF.

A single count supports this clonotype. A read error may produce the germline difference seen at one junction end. The chain's CDR3 is CVSSFSRLDDSPLHF. The CDR3 bases are TGTGTCAGCAGTTTCTCACGGTTAGATGATTCACCCCTCCACTTT. The chain couples TRBV27 to TRBJ1-6; D is unclear. The germline V gene encodes CDR1 MNHEY and CDR2 SMNVEV (reference sequence). The length of the CDR3 is 15 residues.

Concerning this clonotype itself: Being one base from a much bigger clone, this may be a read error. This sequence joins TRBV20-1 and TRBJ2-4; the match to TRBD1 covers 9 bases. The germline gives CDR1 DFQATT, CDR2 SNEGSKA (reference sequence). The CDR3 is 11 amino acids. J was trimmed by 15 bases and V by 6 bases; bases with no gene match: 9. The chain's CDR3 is CSARTGVERYF. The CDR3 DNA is TGCAGTGCAAGGACAGGGGTCGAGCGGTACTTC.

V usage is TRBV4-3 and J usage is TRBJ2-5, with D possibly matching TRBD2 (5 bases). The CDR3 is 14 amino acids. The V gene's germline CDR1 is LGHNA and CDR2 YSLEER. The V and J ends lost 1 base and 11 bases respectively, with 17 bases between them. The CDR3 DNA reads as TGCGCCAGCAGCCAAGGGCTCGGGTTTGGGGAGCAGTACTTC. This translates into CASSQGLGFGEQYF.

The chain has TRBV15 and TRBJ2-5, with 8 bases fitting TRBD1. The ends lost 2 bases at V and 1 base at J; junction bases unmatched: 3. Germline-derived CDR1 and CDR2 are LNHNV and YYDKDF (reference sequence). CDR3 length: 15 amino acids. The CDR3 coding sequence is TGTGCCACCAGCAGACGTGGGACAGGCCAAGAGACCCAGTACTTC. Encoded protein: CATSRRGTGQETQYF.

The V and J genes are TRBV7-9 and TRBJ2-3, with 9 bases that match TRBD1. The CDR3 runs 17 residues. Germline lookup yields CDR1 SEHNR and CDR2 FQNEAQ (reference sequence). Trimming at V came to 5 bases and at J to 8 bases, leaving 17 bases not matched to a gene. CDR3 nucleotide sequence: TGTGCCAGCAGCCCGGGACAGGGAGAAGTTGCATCCGGTACGCAGTATTTT. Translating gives CASSPGQGEVASGTQYF.

The CDR3 sequence is CASSPGAYTQYF. CDR3 DNA: TGTGCCAGCAGTCCCGGAGCGTATACGCAGTATTTT. The chain is built from TRBV27 and TRBJ2-3; D gene unclear. Germline V gene sequence: CDR1 MNHEY, CDR2 SMNVEV (reference sequence). This CDR3 spans 12 amino acids. The ends were cut back, 5 bases at V and 7 bases at J, with 10 bases in the middle.

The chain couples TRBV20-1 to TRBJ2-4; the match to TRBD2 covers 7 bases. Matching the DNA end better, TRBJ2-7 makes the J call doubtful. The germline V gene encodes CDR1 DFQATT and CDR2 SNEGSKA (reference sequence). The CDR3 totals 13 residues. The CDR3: CSANSGPTYEQYF. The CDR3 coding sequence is TGCAGTGCTAATAGCGGGCCGACCTACGAGCAGTACTTC.

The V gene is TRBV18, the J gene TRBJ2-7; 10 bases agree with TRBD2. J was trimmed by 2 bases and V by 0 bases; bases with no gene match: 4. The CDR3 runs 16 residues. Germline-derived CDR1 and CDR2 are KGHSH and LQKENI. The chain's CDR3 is CASSPPSGRAPYEQYF. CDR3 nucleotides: TGTGCCAGCTCACCACCGAGCGGGAGGGCCCCCTACGAGCAGTACTTC. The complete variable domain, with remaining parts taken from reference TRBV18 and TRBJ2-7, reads NAGVMQNPRHLVRRRGQEARLRCSPMKGHSHVYWYRQLPEEGLKFMVYLQKENIIDESGMPKERFSAEFPKEGPSILRIQQVVRGDSAAYFCASSPPSGRAPYEQYFGPGTRLTVT.

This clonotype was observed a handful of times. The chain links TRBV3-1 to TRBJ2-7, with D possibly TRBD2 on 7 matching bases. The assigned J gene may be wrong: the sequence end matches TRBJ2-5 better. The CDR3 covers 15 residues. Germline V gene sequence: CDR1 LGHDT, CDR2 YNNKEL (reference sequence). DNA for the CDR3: TGTGCCAGCAGCCTCCTCCGGGGGGCTGGGGAGACCCAGTACTTC. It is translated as CASSLLRGAGETQYF.

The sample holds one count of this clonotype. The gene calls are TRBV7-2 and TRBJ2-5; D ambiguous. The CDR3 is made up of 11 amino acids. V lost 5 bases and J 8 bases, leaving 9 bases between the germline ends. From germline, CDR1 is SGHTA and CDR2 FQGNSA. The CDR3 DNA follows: TGTGCCAGCAGCCCGGGCCCAACCCAGTACTTC. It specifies CASSPGPTQYF. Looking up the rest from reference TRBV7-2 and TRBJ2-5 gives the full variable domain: GAGVSQSPSNKVTEKGKDVELRCDPISGHTALYWYRQSLGQGLEFLIYFQGNSAPDKSGLPSDRFSAERTGGSVSTLTIQRTQQEDSAVYLCASSPGPTQYFGPGTRLLVL.

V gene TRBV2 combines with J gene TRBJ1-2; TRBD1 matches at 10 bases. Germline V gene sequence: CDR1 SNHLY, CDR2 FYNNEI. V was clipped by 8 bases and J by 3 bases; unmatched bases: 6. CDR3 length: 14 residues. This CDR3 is CASRDRGIDYGYTF. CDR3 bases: TGTGCCAGCCGGGACAGGGGAATTGACTATGGCTACACCTTC.